The present entry profiles one T cell receptor (beta chain) with its context. Its antigen remains unknown. Sequencing used immunoSEQ multiplex PCR; TCRdb keeps in-frame clones, though not all of them. The repertoire has 71,000 or so clones, approximately 93% of them found once; the top ten carry approximately 3.3%. The record originates from a study of cytomegalovirus exposure and HLA in healthy donors. About the research overall: According to later analysis, the same platform produced the 120 or so validation and several hundred first-cohort repertoires.

Study results and limitations: According to a subsequent analysis, TCR clusters identified in the first cohort showed a tendency to co-occur across the approximately 120 validation repertoires.

Germline lookup yields CDR1 MNHEY and CDR2 SMNVEV (reference sequence). The CDR3 extends over 17 amino acids. With 2 bases clipped from V and 2 bases from J, the junction kept 6 bases outside the gene matches. The source of this sequence is a woman between 18 and 29 years old in good health and CMV-seropositive. The J gene is TRBJ2-2, the V gene TRBV27; 9 bases match TRBD2. The specimen was PBMCs. The CDR3 sequence is CASSLRSGGPNTGELFF. CDR3 bases: TGTGCCAGCAGTTTAAGGAGCGGGGGGCCCAACACCGGGGAGCTGTTTTTT.